Listed below are T cell receptor beta chains from one sample, sequenced in a study of cytomegalovirus exposure and HLA in healthy donors. Here immunoSEQ multiplex PCR was the method, and the copy in TCRdb shows in-frame clones only, minus some. The sample has more than 130,000 clones, more than 70% seen once. Source material: PBMCs. These receptors originate from a woman aged 50 to 65 in good health and CMV-seronegative. Each CDR3 is given with its conserved first and last residue. A D gene is named only where the DNA matches it firmly. The size entry is marked missing in some rows and otherwise reads once, few, many or a size class.

>TRBJ2-6|-|TRBV11-2|-
CASSSENSRGVRANVLTF
TGTGCCAGCAGCTCGGAAAATTCGAGAGGCGTTAGGGCCAACGTCCTGACTTTC
>TRBJ2-7|-|TRBV4-3|-
CASSQGAQMGYEQYF
TGCGCCAGCAGCCAAGGGGCGCAAATGGGCTACGAGCAGTACTTC
>TRBJ2-5|-|TRBV28|TRBD2
CASSSSGGVQETQYF
TGTGCCAGCAGTTCTAGCGGGGGGGTCCAAGAGACCCAGTACTTC
>TRBJ1-2|-|TRBV2|-
CASTREAPGYGYTF
TGTGCCAGCACCAGGGAAGCCCCGGGCTATGGCTACACCTTC
>TRBJ1-6|-|TRBV19|TRBD1
CASSPGQYNSPLHF
TGTGCCAGTAGTCCGGGACAGTATAATTCACCCCTCCACTTT
>TRBJ2-1|-|TRBV7-6|TRBD2
CASSSLAGGVREQFF
TGTGCCAGCAGCTCTTTGGCGGGGGGCGTGCGTGAGCAGTTCTTC
>TRBJ1-2|once|TRBV7-9|-
CASSLGRGYTF
TGTGCCAGCAGCTTAGGCAGGGGCTACACCTTC
>TRBJ2-2|-|TRBV2|TRBD1
CASRLQGDTGELFF
TGTGCCAGCAGGTTACAGGGGGACACCGGGGAGCTGTTTTTT
>TRBJ1-4|-|TRBV10-3|TRBD1
CATSMTGEDTNEKLFF
TGTGCCACCTCGATGACAGGGGAAGATACTAATGAAAAACTGTTTTTT
>TRBJ2-1|-|TRBV5-4|TRBD2
CASSVTSGANGEQFF
TGTGCCAGCAGCGTTACTAGCGGGGCAAACGGGGAGCAGTTCTTC
>TRBJ1-1|-|TRBV6-4|-
CASSVETENTEAFF
TGTGCCAGCAGTGTCGAAACAGAGAACACTGAAGCTTTCTTT
>TRBJ2-4|-|TRBV7-2|-
CASSLGRLAKNIQYF
TGTGCCAGCAGCTTAGGCAGGTTAGCCAAAAACATTCAGTACTTC
>TRBJ1-5|-|TRBV4-1|TRBD1
CASSQVGTGAGSNQPQHF
TGCGCCAGCAGCCAAGTTGGGACAGGGGCTGGGAGCAATCAGCCCCAGCATTTT